Listed here are 7 T cell receptor beta chains from one sample, sequenced in a study of control samples from healthy donors and cancer patients. Some clones are missing from TCRdb's copy, which holds only in-frame ones; the method was immunoSEQ multiplex PCR. The table lists about 150,000 clones, just over 85% of them singletons, with approximately 1.7% in the top ten. The sequencing sample was made of blood. The origin of the receptors is a man aged 18 to 35 in good health.

The genes are TRBV6-5 and TRBJ1-5; possibly TRBD1 for D (5 bases). V shed 7 bases and J shed 2 bases, with 12 bases lying between them. Germline CDR1 MNHEY, CDR2 SVGAGI. This CDR3 has 14 amino acids. CDR3 in amino acids: CASIPGTGNQPQHF. In DNA, the CDR3 is TGTGCCAGCATTCCCGGGACCGGCAATCAGCCCCAGCATTTT.

Here the CDR3 reads CASSLARGTEAFF. The CDR3 coding sequence is TGTGCCAGCAGCTTAGCGCGGGGCACTGAAGCTTTCTTT. The J gene is TRBJ1-1, the V gene TRBV7-2, with unresolved D. Trimming shortened V by 0 bases and J by 4 bases, and 6 bases separated the two germline ends. Germline-derived CDR1 and CDR2 are SGHTA and FQGNSA. The CDR3 is 13 residues long.

The rearrangement links TRBV9 to TRBJ2-6; D might be TRBD2 (5 bases). This CDR3 spans 18 amino acids. Germline loops: CDR1 SGDLS, CDR2 YYNGEE. V was clipped by 1 base and J by 0 bases, with 14 bases between them. The CDR3 DNA is TGTGCCAGCAGCGTACGCCGGACTGTCCTCTCTGGGGCCAACGTCCTGACTTTC. Residues: CASSVRRTVLSGANVLTF. Together with reference TRBV9 and TRBJ2-6, the CDR3 gives the full variable domain: DSGVTQTPKHLITATGQRVTLRCSPRSGDLSVYWYQQSLDQGLQFLIQYYNGEERAKGNILERFSAQQFPDLHSELNLSSLELGDSALYFCASSVRRTVLSGANVLTFGAGSRLTVL.

The rearrangement links TRBV15 to TRBJ2-7; TRBD1 matches 8 bases. V dropped 0 bases and J dropped 6; count of bases not matched to a gene: 4. The CDR3 has 14 residues. CDR1 is LNHNV, CDR2 YYDKDF, per germline (reference sequence). CDR3 region: CATSRDRTGGEQYF. The CDR3 DNA sequence: TGTGCCACCAGCAGAGATCGTACAGGGGGCGAGCAGTACTTC.

The chain employs TRBV28 and TRBJ1-1; 11 nucleotides align to TRBD1. The V gene end was trimmed by 5 bases and the J gene end by 1 base; junction bases not matched to a gene: 3. Germline CDR1 is MDHEN and CDR2 is SYDVKM. The CDR3 consists of 15 residues. Here the CDR3 DNA reads TGTGCCAGCAGTGCCGGGACAGGGGGGAACACTGAAGCTTTCTTT. Translating it yields CASSAGTGGNTEAFF.

The chain is built from TRBV7-2 and TRBJ1-1, with D uncertain. Trimming stripped 3 bases from V and 10 bases from J, with 15 bases between. The CDR3 is made up of 13 amino acids. CDR1 is SGHTA, CDR2 FQGNSA, per germline. CDR3 in DNA: TGTGCCAGCAGCTTGGGGTTGGAGTCCGGAGCTTTCTTT. Translated, it gives CASSLGLESGAFF.

The chain joins TRBV18 to TRBJ2-3, with no clear D. V lost 3 bases to trimming and J lost 2 bases, with 3 bases between them. CDR1 is KGHSH, CDR2 LQKENI, per germline. This CDR3 spans 12 amino acids. The CDR3 here is CASSPTTDTQYF. In DNA, the CDR3 is TGTGCCAGCTCACCTACCACAGATACGCAGTATTTT.